These T cell receptor beta chains were read from a single sample in a study of shared clonotypes between healthy human individuals. TCRdb's table, derived via immunoSEQ multiplex PCR, lists solely in-frame clones and lacks some. Counted here are some 2,000,000 clones, roughly 95% occurring once; the ten biggest clones make up 0.9% to 1.3%. Sequencing used naive CD8+ T cells sorted from blood. Source of these receptors: a man between 18 and 35 years old in good health. CDR3s include the opening cysteine and the closing phenylalanine or tryptophan. The D gene is left open where the match is weak. Size is omitted from some rows. Given values are once, few, many or a class for expanded clones.

NA,TRBV27,TRBJ1-5,NA,TGTGCCAGCAGTTCACAGATTAGCAATCAGCCCCAGCATTTT,CASSSQISNQPQHF
NA,TRBV6-6,TRBJ2-7,NA,TGTGCCAGCAGTTATTACGACAGCTACGAGCAGTACTTC,CASSYYDSYEQYF
NA,TRBV27,TRBJ2-7,TRBD2,TGTGCCAGCAGTCCGGGGACTAGCGGAGGACCTGAGCAGTACTTC,CASSPGTSGGPEQYF
NA,TRBV7-9,TRBJ2-5,NA,TGTGCCAGCGTTAATGATGGGGAGACCCAGTACTTC,CASVNDGETQYF
once,TRBV2,TRBJ2-7,TRBD2,TGTGCCAGCCTCCGGACTAGGACTCTCTACGAGCAGTACTTC,CASLRTRTLYEQYF
few,TRBV5-1,TRBJ2-2,TRBD1,TGCGCCAGCAGCCTGAGGACAGGGAACACCGGGGAGCTGTTTTTT,CASSLRTGNTGELFF
NA,TRBV18,TRBJ1-4,TRBD1,TGTGCCAGCTCACCATGGACAGGGTTTGAAAAACTGTTTTTT,CASSPWTGFEKLFF
NA,TRBV12-5,TRBJ2-7,TRBD1,TGTGCTAGCGGGACAGGGTCCTACGAGCAGTACTTC,CASGTGSYEQYF
NA,TRBV6-1,TRBJ2-7,NA,TGTGCCAGCTCAGCGTTTACCTACGAGCAGTACTTC,CASSAFTYEQYF
NA,TRBV7-9,TRBJ2-2,TRBD2,TGTGCCAGCAGTTCAGGACTAGCGACCAACACCGGGGAGCTGTTTTTT,CASSSGLATNTGELFF
NA,TRBV27,TRBJ2-1,NA,TGTGCCAGCAGTTTACTTGGTCCCACCCATGAGCAGTTCTTC,CASSLLGPTHEQFF
NA,TRBV13,TRBJ2-5,NA,TGTGCCAGCAGCCCTCGGGGGTTCGGGGAGACCCAGTACTTC,CASSPRGFGETQYF
NA,TRBV11-3,TRBJ2-1,TRBD1,TGTGCCAGCAGCTCACACGGACAGGGGGGCAATGAGCAGTTCTTC,CASSSHGQGGNEQFF
NA,TRBV4-1,TRBJ2-5,TRBD1,TGCGCCAGCAGCCCTCTTACGACAGGGGATCAAGAGACCCAGTACTTC,CASSPLTTGDQETQYF
once,TRBV18,TRBJ2-5,NA,TGTGCCAGCTCCCCGACATCGCAAGAGACCCAGTACTTC,CASSPTSQETQYF
NA,TRBV4-1,TRBJ1-5,NA,TGCGCCAGCAGCCAAGTACAGCTTAGCAATCAGCCCCAGCATTTT,CASSQVQLSNQPQHF
once,TRBV27,TRBJ2-1,NA,TGTGCCAGCAGTTTTTCAGGGGCCCCTGGAGGGCAGTTCTTC,CASSFSGAPGGQFF
NA,TRBV4-1,TRBJ2-5,NA,TGCGCCAGCAGCCAAGAGGGCTTTTCGGGGGAGACCCAGTACTTC,CASSQEGFSGETQYF
once,TRBV9,TRBJ2-1,NA,TGTGCCAGCAAGGATGAGAACCACAATGAGCAGTTCTTC,CASKDENHNEQFF
NA,TRBV13,TRBJ2-5,NA,TGTGCCAGCAGCTTTTCGGTCGGACTTTCCGGGGTAGAGACCCAGTACTTC,CASSFSVGLSGVETQYF
NA,TRBV6-5,TRBJ1-6,NA,TGTGCCAGCAGTTATGGGGGGCTTAATTCACCCCTCCACTTT,CASSYGGLNSPLHF
NA,TRBV6-4,TRBJ1-2,NA,TGTGCCAGGACCACACCGAGTTACTACTATGGCTACACCTTC,CARTTPSYYYGYTF
NA,TRBV13,TRBJ1-2,NA,TGTGCCAGCAGCGACCAGGGATTTGGGAACTATGGCTACACCTTC,CASSDQGFGNYGYTF
NA,TRBV5-1,TRBJ2-2,NA,TGCGCCAGCGGACGAGAAGACAGCGCGAACACCGGGGAGCTGTTTTTT,CASGREDSANTGELFF
NA,TRBV12-5,TRBJ1-5,TRBD1,TGTGCTAGTGGTTTGGGACAGGGGGCAAGGCAGCCCCAGCATTTT,CASGLGQGARQPQHF
NA,TRBV27,TRBJ2-3,NA,TGTGCCAGCAGTTTAATCGTAACAGGAGATACGCAGTATTTT,CASSLIVTGDTQYF
NA,TRBV27,TRBJ1-3,NA,TGTGCCAGCAGAGTGGGTTTTGGAAACACCATATATTTT,CASRVGFGNTIYF
NA,TRBV9,TRBJ2-1,TRBD2,TGTGCCAGCAGCCCTCGACGGAGTAGCGGGAGTTCACTCGGTGAGCAGTTCTTC,CASSPRRSSGSSLGEQFF
NA,TRBV25-1,TRBJ2-1,NA,TGTGCCAGCAGTGGTGCCCCCGGCCTTTTCAATGAGCAGTTCTTC,CASSGAPGLFNEQFF
NA,TRBV9,TRBJ1-1,NA,TGTGCCAGCAGCGTGGGTGGTATCACTGAAGCTTTCTTT,CASSVGGITEAFF
NA,TRBV19,TRBJ2-2,TRBD1,TGTGCCAGTAGTATAACAGGGGTGAACACCGGGGAGCTGTTTTTT,CASSITGVNTGELFF
NA,TRBV13,TRBJ2-5,TRBD1,TGTGCCAGCAGCTTAGAGGGGGCCGAAGAGACCCAGTACTTC,CASSLEGAEETQYF